A selection of T cell receptor beta chains follows, all from one sample in a study of cytomegalovirus exposure and HLA in healthy donors. Sequencing was performed with immunoSEQ multiplex PCR; in TCRdb, only in-frame clones are kept and a portion is missing. The table counts about 50,000 clones; less than 2.5% lies in the top ten. Source material: PBMCs. The receptors shown here come from a woman younger than 35 in good health and CMV-seronegative. Both conserved end residues are part of each CDR3. Each record gives: V gene, D gene, J gene, CDR3 DNA, CDR3 protein. A D gene is named only where the DNA matches it firmly.

TRBV7-2,-,TRBJ1-1,TGTGCCAGCAGCTTAGTCGCAGGGAGGACGATGAACACTGAAGCTTTCTTT,CASSLVAGRTMNTEAFF
TRBV9,TRBD1,TRBJ1-2,TGTGCCAGCAGCGCCTCCGGGACAGGGCCGCTTTCCACCTTC,CASSASGTGPLSTF
TRBV28,TRBD2,TRBJ2-5,TGTGCCAGCAGTCCACCGGGACTAGAGGAGACCCAGTACTTC,CASSPPGLEETQYF
TRBV6-1,TRBD1,TRBJ1-2,TGTGCCAGCAGTGAAGGGATGAAAGGGGGCCATGGCTACACCTTC,CASSEGMKGGHGYTF
TRBV4-2,TRBD2,TRBJ2-1,TGTGCCAGCAGCCAAGATCTAGCGGGTAGGATCTATGAGCAGTTCTTC,CASSQDLAGRIYEQFF
TRBV2,-,TRBJ1-1,TGTGCCAGCAGTGACGTATGGGGCACTGAAGATTTCTTT,CASSDVWGTEDFF
TRBV7-9,TRBD2,TRBJ2-7,TGTGCCAGCAGCTTAGGAGGTAGCGGGAGTTTCTACGAGCAGTACTTC,CASSLGGSGSFYEQYF
TRBV18,-,TRBJ1-4,TGTGCCAGCTCACCTCAACAGGGATACTTTAATGAAAAACTGTTTTTT,CASSPQQGYFNEKLFF
TRBV5-1,TRBD1,TRBJ2-1,TGCGCCAGCAGCCCGCCCCAAGGGACAGGATACAATGAGCAGTTCTTC,CASSPPQGTGYNEQFF
TRBV6-5,-,TRBJ2-1,TGTGCCAGCAGTTGGTTGAGGAGTGTTTACAATGAGCAGTTCTTC,CASSWLRSVYNEQFF
TRBV6-5,TRBD1,TRBJ1-4,TGTGCCACCAACCCCAGGGGGCCTAATGAAAAACTGTTTTTT,CATNPRGPNEKLFF
TRBV20-1,-,TRBJ1-1,TGCAGTGCTAGGCACAACAGGGAAGCTTTCTTT,CSARHNREAFF